This T cell receptor (beta chain) was observed in a study of lymphopenia after photon versus proton radiotherapy. Study-level points and caveats: Only patients who died were analyzed for survival; proton advantage is unproven. Larger post-nadir TCR diversity loss correlated inversely with survival in deceased patients. Photon-treated patients lost naive T cells and TCR diversity; proton-treated stayed stable.

This clone was detected only once. No antigen is known for it. Clones were read by immunoSEQ multiplex PCR, and TCRdb kept only the in-frame ones, dropping some. The sample holds some 30,000 clones; approximately 86% are singletons and the top ten take around 46%. The germline CDR1 and CDR2 sequences are SNHLY and FYNNEI. This CDR3 has 18 amino acids. The junction had 12 bases not matched to a gene; V was cut back by 5 bases and J by 0 bases. The receptor was derived from a woman in her fifties or sixties with cholangiocarcinoma. Some clones in this sample may be carry-over from other donors' samples. This specimen was peripheral blood, taken from a patient treated with proton-based radiotherapy. V is TRBV2 and J is TRBJ1-3; 8 bases map to TRBD1. CDR3 bases: TGTGCCAGCAGTCCTCGACAGGGGCGCAGAAACTCTGGAAACACCATATATTTT. This gives the protein CASSPRQGRRNSGNTIYF.